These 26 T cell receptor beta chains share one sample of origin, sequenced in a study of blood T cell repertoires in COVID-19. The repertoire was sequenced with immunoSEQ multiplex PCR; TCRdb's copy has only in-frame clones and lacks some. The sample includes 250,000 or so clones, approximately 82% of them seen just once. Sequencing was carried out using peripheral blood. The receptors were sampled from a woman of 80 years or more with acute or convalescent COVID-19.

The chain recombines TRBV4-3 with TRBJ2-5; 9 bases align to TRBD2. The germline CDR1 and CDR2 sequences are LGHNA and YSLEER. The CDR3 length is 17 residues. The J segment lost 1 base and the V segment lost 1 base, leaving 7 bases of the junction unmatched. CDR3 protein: CASSQALRGGAQETQYF. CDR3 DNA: TGCGCCAGCAGCCAAGCATTGCGGGGGGGGGCCCAAGAGACCCAGTACTTC.

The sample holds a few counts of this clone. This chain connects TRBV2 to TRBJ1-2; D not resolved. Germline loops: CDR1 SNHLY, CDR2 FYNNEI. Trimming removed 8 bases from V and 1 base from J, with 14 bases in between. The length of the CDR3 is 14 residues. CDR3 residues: CASFFQSFNYGYTF. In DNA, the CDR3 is TGTGCCAGCTTTTTTCAGTCATTTAACTATGGCTACACCTTC.

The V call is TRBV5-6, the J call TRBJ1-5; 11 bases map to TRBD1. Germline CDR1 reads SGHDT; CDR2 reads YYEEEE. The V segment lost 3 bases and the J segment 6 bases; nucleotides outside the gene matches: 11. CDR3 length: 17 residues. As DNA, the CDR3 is TGTGCCAGCAGCTCCTCCGGGACAGGGGGTAGTAGTCAGCCCCAGCATTTT. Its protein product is CASSSSGTGGSSQPQHF.

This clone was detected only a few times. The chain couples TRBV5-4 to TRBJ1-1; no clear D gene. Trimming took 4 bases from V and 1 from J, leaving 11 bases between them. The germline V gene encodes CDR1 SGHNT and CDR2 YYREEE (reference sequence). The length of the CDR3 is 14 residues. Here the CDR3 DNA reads TGTGCCAGCAGCCCGAGGGCAAAGAACACTGAAGCTTTCTTT. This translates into CASSPRAKNTEAFF.

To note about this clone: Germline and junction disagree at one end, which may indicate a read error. The DNA of the CDR3 is TGTGCCAGCAGTTACTCGGGACAGGGCCTTCACTTC. Its translation is CASSYSGQGLHF. The J gene is TRBJ2-7, the V gene TRBV6-6; 9 bases fit TRBD1. The CDR3 runs to 12 residues. The germline V gene encodes CDR1 MNHNY and CDR2 SVGAGI (reference sequence).

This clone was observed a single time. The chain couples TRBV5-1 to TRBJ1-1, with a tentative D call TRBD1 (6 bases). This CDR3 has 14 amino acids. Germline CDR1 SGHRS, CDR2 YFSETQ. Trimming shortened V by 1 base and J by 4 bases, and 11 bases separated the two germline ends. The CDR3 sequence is CASSLTGSGTEAFF. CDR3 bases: TGCGCCAGCAGCTTGACAGGGTCAGGCACTGAAGCTTTCTTT.

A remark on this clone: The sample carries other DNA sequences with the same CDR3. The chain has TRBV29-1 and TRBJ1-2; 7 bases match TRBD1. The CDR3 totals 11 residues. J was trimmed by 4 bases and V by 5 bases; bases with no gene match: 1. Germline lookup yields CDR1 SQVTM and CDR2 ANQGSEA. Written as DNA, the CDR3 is TGCAGCGTTCGACAGGGCTATGGCTACACCTTC. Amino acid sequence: CSVRQGYGYTF.

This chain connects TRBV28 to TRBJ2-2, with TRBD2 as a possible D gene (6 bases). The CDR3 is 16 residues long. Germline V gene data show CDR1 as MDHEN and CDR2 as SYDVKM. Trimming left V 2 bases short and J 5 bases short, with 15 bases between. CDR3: CASSLVGSRRTGELFF. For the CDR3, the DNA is TGTGCCAGCAGTTTAGTCGGGAGTCGCCGAACCGGGGAGCTGTTTTTT.

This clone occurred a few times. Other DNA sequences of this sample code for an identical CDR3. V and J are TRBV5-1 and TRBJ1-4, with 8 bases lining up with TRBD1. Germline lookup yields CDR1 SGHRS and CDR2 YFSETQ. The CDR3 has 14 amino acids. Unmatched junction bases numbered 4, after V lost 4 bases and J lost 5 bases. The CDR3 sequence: CASSSGQGNEKLFF. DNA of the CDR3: TGCGCCAGCAGCAGCGGACAGGGAAATGAAAAACTGTTTTTT.

CDR3 sequence: CASSGTLSNQPQHF. CDR3 nucleotides: TGTGCCAGCAGCGGGACACTGAGCAATCAGCCCCAGCATTTT. The gene calls are TRBV2 and TRBJ1-5, with TRBD1 as a possible D gene (6 bases). Trimming left V 6 bases short and J 1 base short, with 10 bases between. Germline lookup yields CDR1 SNHLY and CDR2 FYNNEI. The CDR3 extends over 14 amino acids.

CDR3 coding DNA: TGCGCCAGCAGCCAAACGGCGGATACGAAGCAGTACTTC. Its protein product is CASSQTADTKQYF. The rearrangement uses TRBV4-1 and TRBJ2-7; D gene unclear. This CDR3 region has 13 residues. Germline V gives CDR1 MGHRA, CDR2 YSYEKL. The V and J ends lost 2 bases and 8 bases respectively, with 13 bases between them.

This CDR3 reads CASSVQTGELFF. In DNA, the CDR3 is TGTGCCAGCAGCGTTCAGACCGGGGAGCTGTTTTTT. The V and J genes are TRBV11-2 and TRBJ2-2; the D is unclear. The germline V gene has CDR1 SGHAT and CDR2 FQNNGV. The CDR3 is made up of 12 amino acids. V lost 5 bases and J lost 5, with 6 bases in between.

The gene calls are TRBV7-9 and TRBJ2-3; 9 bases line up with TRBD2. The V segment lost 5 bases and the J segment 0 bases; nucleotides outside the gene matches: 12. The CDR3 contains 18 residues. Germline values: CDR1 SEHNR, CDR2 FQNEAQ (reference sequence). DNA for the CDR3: TGTGCCAGCAGCGGATTACCTCCAGCGGGGGGAAGCACAGATACGCAGTATTTT. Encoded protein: CASSGLPPAGGSTDTQYF.

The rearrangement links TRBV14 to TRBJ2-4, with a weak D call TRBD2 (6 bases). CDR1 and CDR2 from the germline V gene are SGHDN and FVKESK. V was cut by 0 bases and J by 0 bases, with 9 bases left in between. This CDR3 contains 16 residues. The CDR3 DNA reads TGTGCCAGCAGCCAAGAGGCGGGGCCAGCCAAAAACATTCAGTACTTC. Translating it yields CASSQEAGPAKNIQYF.

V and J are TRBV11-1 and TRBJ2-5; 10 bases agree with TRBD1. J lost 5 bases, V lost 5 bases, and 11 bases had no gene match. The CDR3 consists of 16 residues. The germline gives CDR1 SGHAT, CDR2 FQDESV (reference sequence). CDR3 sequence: CASSPSGQGETETQYF. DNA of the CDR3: TGTGCCAGCAGCCCCTCCGGACAGGGGGAGACGGAGACCCAGTACTTC.

The CDR3 DNA sequence: TGTGCCAGCAGTTACTCGAACAGGGTTAACTATGGCTACACCTTC. Translating it yields CASSYSNRVNYGYTF. The chain is built from TRBV6-5 and TRBJ1-2; TRBD1 might be the D (6 bases). Per germline, CDR1 MNHEY and CDR2 SVGAGI. V dropped 0 bases and J dropped 1 base, with 9 bases sitting between them. CDR3 length: 15 residues.

The CDR3 nucleotides are TGTGCCATCAGTGATAGCCGTAATGAAAAACTGTTTTTT. Translating it yields CAISDSRNEKLFF. The chain uses TRBV10-3 and TRBJ1-4; D is ambiguous. CDR3 length equals 13 residues. Trimming shortened V by 3 bases and J by 4 bases, and 6 bases separated the two germline ends. Germline V gene lookup returns CDR1 ENHRY and CDR2 SYGVKD.

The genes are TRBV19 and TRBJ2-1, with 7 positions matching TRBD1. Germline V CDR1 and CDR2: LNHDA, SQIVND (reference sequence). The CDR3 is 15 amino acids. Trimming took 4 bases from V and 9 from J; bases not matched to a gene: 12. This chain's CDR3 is CASSRPGGPNSEQFF. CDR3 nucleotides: TGTGCCAGTAGTAGACCAGGGGGACCTAACAGTGAGCAGTTCTTC.

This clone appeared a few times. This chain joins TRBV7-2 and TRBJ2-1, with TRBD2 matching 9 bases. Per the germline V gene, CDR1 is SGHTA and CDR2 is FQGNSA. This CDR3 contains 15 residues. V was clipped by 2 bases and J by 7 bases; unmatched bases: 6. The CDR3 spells CASSLRTSVGNEQFF. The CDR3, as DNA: TGTGCCAGCAGCTTAAGGACTAGCGTGGGGAATGAGCAGTTCTTC.

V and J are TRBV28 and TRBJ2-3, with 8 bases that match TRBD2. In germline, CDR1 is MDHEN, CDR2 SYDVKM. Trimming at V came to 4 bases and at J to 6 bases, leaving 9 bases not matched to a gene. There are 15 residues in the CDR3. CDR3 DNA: TGTGCCAGCAGTTCTAGCGGGTTGGTTTTGGATACGCAGTATTTT. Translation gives CASSSSGLVLDTQYF.

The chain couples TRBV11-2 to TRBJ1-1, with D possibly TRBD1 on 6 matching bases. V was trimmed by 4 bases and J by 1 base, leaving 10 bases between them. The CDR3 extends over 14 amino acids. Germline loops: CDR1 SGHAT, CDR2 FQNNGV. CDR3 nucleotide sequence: TGTGCCAGCAGCTCGACAGGCCGGAACACTGAAGCTTTCTTT. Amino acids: CASSSTGRNTEAFF.

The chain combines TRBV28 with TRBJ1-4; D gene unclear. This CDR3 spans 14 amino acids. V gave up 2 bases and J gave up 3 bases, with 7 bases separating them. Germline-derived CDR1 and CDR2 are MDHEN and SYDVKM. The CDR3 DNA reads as TGTGCCAGCAGTTTAGCGGGGTCTAATGAAAAACTGTTTTTT. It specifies CASSLAGSNEKLFF.

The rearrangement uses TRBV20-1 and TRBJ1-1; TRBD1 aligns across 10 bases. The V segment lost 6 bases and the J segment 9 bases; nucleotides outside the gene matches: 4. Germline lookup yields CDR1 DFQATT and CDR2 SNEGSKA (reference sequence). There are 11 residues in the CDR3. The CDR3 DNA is TGCAGTGCGCATGACAGGGGGCAAGCTTTCTTT. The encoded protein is CSAHDRGQAFF.

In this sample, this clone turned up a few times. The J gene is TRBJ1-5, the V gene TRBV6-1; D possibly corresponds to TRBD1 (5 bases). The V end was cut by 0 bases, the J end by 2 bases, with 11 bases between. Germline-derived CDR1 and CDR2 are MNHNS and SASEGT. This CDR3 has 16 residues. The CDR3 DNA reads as TGTGCCAGCAGTGAAGCTTCCGGGGGAGGCAATCAGCCCCAGCATTTT. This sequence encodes CASSEASGGGNQPQHF.

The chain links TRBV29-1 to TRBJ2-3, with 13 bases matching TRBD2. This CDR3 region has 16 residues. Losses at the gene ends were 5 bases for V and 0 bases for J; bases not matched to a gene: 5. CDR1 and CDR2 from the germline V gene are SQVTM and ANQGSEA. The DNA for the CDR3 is TGCAGCGTTCGGACTAGCGGGGGAATTAGCACAGATACGCAGTATTTT. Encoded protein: CSVRTSGGISTDTQYF.

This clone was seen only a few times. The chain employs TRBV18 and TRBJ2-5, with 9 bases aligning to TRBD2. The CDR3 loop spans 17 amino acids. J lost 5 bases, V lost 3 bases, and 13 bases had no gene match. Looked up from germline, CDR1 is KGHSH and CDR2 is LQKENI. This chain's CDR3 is CASSPVELSLAGETQYF. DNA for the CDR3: TGTGCCAGCTCACCCGTCGAACTAAGTCTAGCGGGGGAGACCCAGTACTTC.